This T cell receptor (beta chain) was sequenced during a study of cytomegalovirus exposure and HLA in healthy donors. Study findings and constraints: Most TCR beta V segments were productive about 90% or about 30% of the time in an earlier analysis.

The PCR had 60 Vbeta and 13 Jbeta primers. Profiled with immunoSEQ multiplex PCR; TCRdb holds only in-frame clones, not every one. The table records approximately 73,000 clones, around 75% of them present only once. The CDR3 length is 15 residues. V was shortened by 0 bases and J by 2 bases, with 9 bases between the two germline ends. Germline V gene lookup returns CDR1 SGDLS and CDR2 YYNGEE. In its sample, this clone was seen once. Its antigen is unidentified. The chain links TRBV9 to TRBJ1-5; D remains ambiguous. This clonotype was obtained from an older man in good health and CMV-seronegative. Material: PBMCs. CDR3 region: CASSVGEGRNQPQHF. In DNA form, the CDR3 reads TGTGCCAGCAGCGTAGGGGAGGGTCGCAATCAGCCCCAGCATTTT. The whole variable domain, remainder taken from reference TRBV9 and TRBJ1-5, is DSGVTQTPKHLITATGQRVTLRCSPRSGDLSVYWYQQSLDQGLQFLIQYYNGEERAKGNILERFSAQQFPDLHSELNLSSLELGDSALYFCASSVGEGRNQPQHFGDGTRLSIL.